This entry lists 27 T cell receptor beta chains sequenced from one sample in a study of CD8 T cells in ankylosing spondylitis (dated by TCRdb to the late 2010s). What the work shows at the level of the full study, not this receptor alone: Blood from ankylosing spondylitis patients appeared to be characterized by a TCR beta motif composed of about eight highly homologous amino acid variants.

What these receptors recognize is not known. The library was prepared using 5' RACE. Sequencing relied on an Illumina HiSeq 2500. TCRdb trimmed the raw reads at Q25, called clones with MiXCR and kept productive beta chains. All rows with the same CDR3 protein become a single entry with the most common DNA and genes. This sample holds about 750,000 distinct CDR3 sequences; roughly 20% were observed only once. Approximately 18% of the sample goes to the ten largest clones. The sample taken for sequencing was blood, either unsorted or a sorted T cell fraction (not recorded which). All receptors come from a male donor with ankylosing spondylitis.

J is TRBJ2-7 and V is TRBV21-1; the D call in the table, TRBD1, was not verified against the DNA. TRBV21-1 is tagged as a pseudogene. The CDR3 runs to 14 residues. CDR3 DNA sequence: TGTGCCAGCAGCACCCGGACGGAGTACTACGAGCAGTACTTC. Its protein is CASSTRTEYYEQYF.

The chain combines TRBV20-1 with TRBJ2-7; unclear D gene. The V gene's germline CDR1 is DFQATT and CDR2 SNEGSKA (reference sequence). This CDR3 has 13 amino acids. Trimming pared 6 bases from V and 0 bases from J, leaving 12 bases between. The CDR3 sequence is CSASATDSYEQYF. CDR3 nucleotides: TGCAGTGCATCCGCGACGGACTCCTACGAGCAGTACTTC.

This clonotype was counted only a few times. The gene calls are TRBV2 and TRBJ2-5; D is uncertain. There are 15 residues in the CDR3. V dropped 9 bases and J dropped 0 bases, with 17 bases sitting between them. Germline V lookup: CDR1 SNHLY, CDR2 FYNNEI. The CDR3, as DNA: TGTGCCAGTCGGAGTAGCAGATATTACCAAGAGACCCAGTACTTC. Its protein product is CASRSSRYYQETQYF.

This chain's CDR3 is CASSSTGYSRANYGYTF. The CDR3 nucleotides are TGCGCCAGCAGCTCGACAGGGTATTCACGAGCTAACTATGGCTACACCTTC. The chain carries TRBV5-1 and TRBJ1-2; TRBD1 aligns across 7 bases. The ends lost 3 bases at V and 0 bases at J; junction bases unmatched: 11. Germline assignment: CDR1 SGHRS and CDR2 YFSETQ. This CDR3 is 17 amino acids long. Looking up the rest from reference TRBV5-1 and TRBJ1-2 gives the full variable domain: KAGVTQTPRYLIKTRGQQVTLSCSPISGHRSVSWYQQTPGQGLQFLFEYFSETQRNKGNFPGRFSGRQFSNSRSEMNVSTLELGDSALYLCASSSTGYSRANYGYTFGSGTRLTVV.

This rearrangement joins TRBV20-1 to TRBJ2-5, with 8 positions matching TRBD1. The CDR3 sequence is 15 residues long. J was trimmed by 7 bases and V by 3 bases; bases with no gene match: 13. Germline CDR1 and CDR2: DFQATT and SNEGSKA (reference sequence). The CDR3 coding sequence is TGCAGTGCTAGGCCGGGGGACAGGTCGAAGGGGACCCAGTACTTC. Protein: CSARPGDRSKGTQYF.

This rearrangement joins TRBV7-2 to TRBJ1-1; D call uncertain. Germline V gene sequence: CDR1 SGHTA, CDR2 FQGNSA. V dropped 0 bases and J dropped 11 bases, with 7 bases sitting between them. This CDR3 is 11 amino acids long. The CDR3 DNA reads TGTGCCAGCAGCTTAGCGGCCCCGGCTTTCTTT. Amino acids: CASSLAAPAFF.

V and J are TRBV2 and TRBJ2-2, with D tentatively TRBD2 (6 bases). The CDR3 sequence is 15 residues long. The V end was cut by 6 bases, the J end by 6 bases, with 17 bases between. CDR1 is SNHLY, CDR2 FYNNEI, per germline. The DNA of the CDR3 is TGTGCCAGCAGGGGGACGGGAGTAATGTCCGGGGAGCTGTTTTTT. The encoded protein is CASRGTGVMSGELFF.

This rearrangement joins TRBV12-3 or TRBV12-4 to TRBJ2-3; D gene ambiguous. The CDR3 sequence is 14 residues long. V gave up 5 bases and J gave up 3 bases, with 12 bases separating them. The CDR3 DNA follows: TGTGCCAGCAGTCACCCCGGAGAGACAGATACGCAGTATTTT. Protein: CASSHPGETDTQYF.

This clonotype came up a few times. The chain recombines TRBV12-3 or TRBV12-4 with TRBJ2-1; no firm D call. This CDR3 has 16 amino acids. The germline V and J ends were trimmed by 5 bases and 5 bases, with 19 bases remaining between them. The CDR3 loop reads CASSPIASLNNNEQFF. The CDR3 DNA is TGTGCCAGCAGTCCCATAGCCAGCTTGAATAACAATGAGCAGTTCTTC.

CDR3 DNA: TGTGCCATCAGTGGGGACCTGACAGGGAAGGTCGACGAGCAGTACTTC. This translates into CAISGDLTGKVDEQYF. The genes are TRBV10-3 and TRBJ2-7; 7 bases are a match to TRBD1. The ends lost 4 bases at V and 5 bases at J; junction bases unmatched: 14. This CDR3 spans 16 amino acids. Germline V gene data show CDR1 as ENHRY and CDR2 as SYGVKD.

The chain links TRBV2 to TRBJ1-1; D unclear. Trimming removed 4 bases at V and 4 bases at J, with 7 bases between. This CDR3 spans 12 amino acids. Germline CDR1 reads SNHLY; CDR2 reads FYNNEI. The DNA of the CDR3 is TGTGCCAGCAGTGCCCAGACCACTGAAGCTTTCTTT. Translating it yields CASSAQTTEAFF.

The gene calls are TRBV7-2 and TRBJ1-1; D remains unclear. From germline, CDR1 is SGHTA and CDR2 FQGNSA. This CDR3 comprises 11 residues. Trimming stripped 5 bases from V and 7 bases from J, with 8 bases between. The CDR3 loop reads CASSQSREAFF. In DNA, the CDR3 is TGTGCCAGCAGCCAGAGTCGTGAAGCTTTCTTT.

Regarding this clonotype: Germline is not matched at one junction end, which may reflect a read error. This sequence joins TRBV7-2 and TRBJ2-7, with D uncertain. The CDR3 consists of 13 residues. CDR1 and CDR2 from the germline V gene are SGHTA and FQGNSA. CDR3 region: CASSPAFGYKQYF. The CDR3 DNA follows: TGTGCCAGCAGCCCCGCCTTTGGCTACAAGCAGTACTTC.

The chain couples TRBV19 to TRBJ1-5, with D possibly matching TRBD1 (5 bases). This CDR3 comprises 16 residues. Trimming removed 7 bases from V and 0 bases from J, with 16 bases in between. Germline CDR1 and CDR2: LNHDA and SQIVND (reference sequence). The CDR3 reads CASTIPTVNSNQPQHF. The CDR3 DNA reads as TGTGCCAGTACTATCCCGACAGTAAATAGCAATCAGCCCCAGCATTTT.

This clonotype was observed a few times. CDR3 sequence: CASWTGGANTEAFF. In nucleotides, the CDR3 is TGTGCCAGCTGGACAGGGGGCGCGAACACTGAAGCTTTCTTT. This chain joins TRBV12-3 or TRBV12-4 and TRBJ1-1; 11 bases line up with TRBD1. V shed 8 bases and J 1 base; nucleotides not matched to a gene: 3. The CDR3 extends over 14 amino acids.

This clonotype has just one count. The chain employs TRBV6-5 and TRBJ1-3; no firm D call. V shed 2 bases and J shed 0 bases, with 8 bases lying between them. The germline gives CDR1 MNHEY, CDR2 SVGAGI. There are 15 residues in the CDR3. The CDR3 nucleotides read TGTGCCAGCAGTTACAAGGGCTACTCTGGAAACACCATATATTTT. This codes for CASSYKGYSGNTIYF.

The J gene is TRBJ2-3, the V gene TRBV24-1, with D unresolved. Trimming left V 3 bases short and J 4 bases short, with 10 bases between. The CDR3 is made up of 14 amino acids. The germline gives CDR1 KGHDR, CDR2 SFDVKD. CDR3 sequence reads: CATSDQKGSDTQYF. Here the CDR3 DNA reads TGTGCCACCAGTGATCAAAAGGGTTCAGATACGCAGTATTTT.

The chain joins TRBV3-1 to TRBJ1-2, with no clear D. Trimming took off 5 bases at V and 0 bases at J, with 13 bases between the two ends. Germline loops: CDR1 LGHDT, CDR2 YNNKEL (reference sequence). There are 15 residues in the CDR3. The chain's CDR3 is CASSSRATSNYGYTF. CDR3 nucleotides: TGTGCCAGCAGCTCGCGCGCGACCTCTAACTATGGCTACACCTTC.

The rearrangement joins TRBV27 to TRBJ2-1; perhaps TRBD2 as D (6 bases). From germline, CDR1 is MNHEY and CDR2 SMNVEV (reference sequence). V dropped 5 bases and J dropped 4 bases, with 15 bases sitting between them. The CDR3 contains 15 residues. CDR3 region: CASSPLGSGYNEQFF. The CDR3 coding sequence is TGTGCCAGCAGTCCCCTCGGTAGCGGATACAATGAGCAGTTCTTC.

V is TRBV6-1 and J is TRBJ2-7; no clear D gene. The CDR3 sequence is 14 residues long. Trimming shortened V by 5 bases and J by 2 bases, and 13 bases separated the two germline ends. CDR1 and CDR2 from the germline V gene are MNHNS and SASEGT. This chain's CDR3 is CASSKTGLTYEQYF. CDR3 nucleotides: TGTGCCAGCAGTAAGACCGGCCTCACCTACGAGCAGTACTTC.

V gene TRBV20-1 combines with J gene TRBJ1-2; 9 nucleotides line up with TRBD1. The CDR3 has 15 amino acids. CDR1 and CDR2 (germline): DFQATT, SNEGSKA (reference sequence). Unmatched junction bases numbered 8, after V lost 0 bases and J lost 6 bases. The CDR3: CSARDPIQGANGYTF. The CDR3 region has the DNA TGCAGTGCTAGAGACCCAATACAGGGGGCTAATGGCTACACCTTC.

This clonotype showed up just a few times. This chain connects TRBV9 to TRBJ2-1; perhaps TRBD1 as D (6 bases). Looked up from germline, CDR1 is SGDLS and CDR2 is YYNGEE. V gave up 1 base and J gave up 4 bases, with 12 bases separating them. This CDR3 has 15 amino acids. The CDR3 nucleotides are TGTGCCAGCAGCGTAATGGGGACACAATACAATGAGCAGTTCTTC. Residues: CASSVMGTQYNEQFF.

This clonotype has a handful of counts. The V call is TRBV12-3 or TRBV12-4, the J call TRBJ2-7; maybe TRBD1 (5 bases). The CDR3 is 13 residues long. V gave up 6 bases and J gave up 4 bases, with 13 bases separating them. CDR3: CASRRQGEYEQYF. The CDR3 DNA reads as TGTGCCAGCAGAAGACAAGGGGAATACGAGCAGTACTTC.

The chain recombines TRBV4-1 with TRBJ2-7, with TRBD1 matching 7 bases. The germline CDR1 and CDR2 sequences are MGHRA and YSYEKL. This CDR3 region has 14 residues. The junction had 5 bases not matched to a gene; V was cut back by 2 bases and J by 4 bases. The CDR3: CASSQTDRVYEQYF. The CDR3 DNA is TGCGCCAGCAGCCAAACCGACAGGGTATACGAGCAGTACTTC.

This clonotype was seen more than once but under ten times. The V gene is TRBV24-1, the J gene TRBJ2-1; TRBD2 aligns across 9 bases. The V and J ends lost 4 bases and 0 bases, in that order; junction bases with no gene match: 3. The germline V gene encodes CDR1 KGHDR and CDR2 SFDVKD. The length of the CDR3 is 16 residues. The CDR3, as DNA: TGTGCCACCAGTGAACCGACTAGCGGCTCCTACAATGAGCAGTTCTTC. It encodes CATSEPTSGSYNEQFF.

The genes are TRBV2 and TRBJ2-1; D remains ambiguous. Trimming pared 6 bases from V and 8 bases from J, leaving 14 bases between. The CDR3 has 13 residues. The V gene's germline CDR1 is SNHLY and CDR2 FYNNEI. CDR3 region: CASSSPVGYEQFF. The DNA for the CDR3 is TGTGCCAGCAGCTCCCCTGTCGGGTATGAGCAGTTCTTC.

The V call is TRBV20-1, the J call TRBJ2-7; no clear D gene. This CDR3 region has 13 residues. Per germline, CDR1 DFQATT and CDR2 SNEGSKA (reference sequence). V lost 6 bases to trimming and J lost 6 bases, with 18 bases between them. CDR3 protein: CSAPETGEAEQYF. The DNA for the CDR3 is TGCAGTGCACCAGAGACTGGAGAGGCCGAGCAGTACTTC.